The clone carrying this T cell receptor (beta chain) was counted a single time. Clones were read by immunoSEQ multiplex PCR, and TCRdb kept only the in-frame ones, dropping some. The sample consists of 55,000 to 70,000 clones, less than 95% of them appearing once. The CDR3 is 14 residues long. V was clipped by 5 bases and J by 4 bases, with 13 bases between them. The germline V gene has CDR1 PRHDT and CDR2 FYEKMQ (reference sequence). These data are taken from a study of T cells after somatic rescue of genetic block. Sequenced sample: peripheral blood mononuclear cells (PBMCs). The TCR was taken from a middle-aged man. The gene calls are TRBV13 and TRBJ2-3, with D possibly TRBD2 on 6 matching bases. CDR3 in amino acids: CASSPGASADTQYF. DNA of the CDR3: TGTGCCAGCAGCCCCGGGGCTAGCGCAGATACGCAGTATTTT.